A selection of T cell receptor beta chains follows, all from one sample in a study of spatial heterogeneity in lung cancer. MiXCR was run by TCRdb on the 5' RACE reads, yielding one entry per CDR3 protein. There are approximately 11,000 distinct CDR3 sequences in the sample; over 15% occur only once, and roughly half lies in the top ten. The sample consisted of PBMCs, taken at surgery. All receptors come from a male donor with early-stage non-small cell lung cancer. The CDR3 runs from the conserved cysteine through the conserved F or W. D genes are given only for firm matches. The size field is filled for only some rows; it gives once, few, many or a size class.

D | J | V | size | length | DNA | CDR3
TRBD2 | TRBJ2-6 | TRBV19 | once | 18 | TGTGCCAGTAGATACGGTAGCGGGGGACGGGCTGGGGCCAACGTCCTGACTTTC | CASRYGSGGRAGANVLTF
. | TRBJ1-1 | TRBV6-2/TRBV6-3 | few | 13 | TGTGCCAGCAGTCAGGGACGGGGCACTGAAGCTTTCTTT | CASSQGRGTEAFF
. | TRBJ2-2 | TRBV10-2 | . | 14 | TGCGCCAGCAGACGTGTGGGAAACACCGGGGAGCTGTTTTTT | CASRRVGNTGELFF
TRBD1 | TRBJ2-4 | TRBV19 | . | 13 | TGTGCCAGTAGGGGACAGGGGGCAAACATTCAGTACTTC | CASRGQGANIQYF
. | TRBJ1-1 | TRBV29-1 | medium-sized | 13 | TGCAGCGTTGTGGGGTTCAGCATCACTGAAGCTTTCTTT | CSVVGFSITEAFF
. | TRBJ2-3 | TRBV7-3 | many | 13 | TGTGCCAGCAGCTCGACGATCACAGATACGCAGTATTTT | CASSSTITDTQYF
. | TRBJ1-1 | TRBV18 | . | 14 | TGTGCCAGCTCCCGACGACAGGTTAACACTGAAGCTTTCTTT | CASSRRQVNTEAFF
TRBD2 | TRBJ2-2 | TRBV6-1 | many | 16 | TGTGCCAGCACCGAAAGAGCGGGAGTCGACACCGGGGAGCTGTTTTTT | CASTERAGVDTGELFF
TRBD2 | TRBJ2-7 | TRBV10-2 | many | 17 | TGCGCCAGCAGTGAGTCGTATGGGACTAGCGGGACGAGTGAGCAGTACTTC | CASSESYGTSGTSEQYF
. | TRBJ2-5 | TRBV5-1 | few | 14 | TGCGCCAGCAGCTTGGAGCAGACGAGACAGACCCAGTACTTC | CASSLEQTRQTQYF